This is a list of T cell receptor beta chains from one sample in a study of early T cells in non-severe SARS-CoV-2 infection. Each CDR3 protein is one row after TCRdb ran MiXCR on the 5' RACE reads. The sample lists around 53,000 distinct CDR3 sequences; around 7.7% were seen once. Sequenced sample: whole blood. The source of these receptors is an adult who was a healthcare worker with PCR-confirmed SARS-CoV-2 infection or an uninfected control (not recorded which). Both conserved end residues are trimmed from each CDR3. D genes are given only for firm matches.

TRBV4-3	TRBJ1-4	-	ASSQDHGEINEKLF
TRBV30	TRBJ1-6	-	AWSGPYSPLH
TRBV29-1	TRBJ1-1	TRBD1	SVEKDRALGAF
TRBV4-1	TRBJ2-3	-	ASSQWSTDTQY
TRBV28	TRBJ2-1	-	ASSSDSKWVGDEQF
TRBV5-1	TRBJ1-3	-	ASSRRDRGDTIY
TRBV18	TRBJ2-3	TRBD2	ASSPPLAEQY
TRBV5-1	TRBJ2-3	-	ASSLSSASTDTQY
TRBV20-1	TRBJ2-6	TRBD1	SAKGQGFDTSGANVLT
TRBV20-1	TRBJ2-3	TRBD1	SAYFRSDRSTDTQY
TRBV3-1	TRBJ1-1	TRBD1	ASSQPGQGRNTEAF
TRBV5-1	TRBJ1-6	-	ASSLAQLNSPLH
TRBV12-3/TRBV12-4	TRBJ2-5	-	ASSLYSQETQY
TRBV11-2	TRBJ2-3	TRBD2	ASSGTRGGLTDTQY
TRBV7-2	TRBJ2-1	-	ASTYPGIYNEQF
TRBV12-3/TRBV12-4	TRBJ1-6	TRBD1	ASTLQGASSPLH
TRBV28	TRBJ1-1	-	ASTLPGRVNTEAF
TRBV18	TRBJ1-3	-	ASSYLQGREKGNTIY
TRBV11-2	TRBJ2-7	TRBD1	ASSLERDRSTEQY
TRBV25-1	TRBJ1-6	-	ASSDKQGFNSPLH
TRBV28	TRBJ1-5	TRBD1	ASSYQGGDNQPQH
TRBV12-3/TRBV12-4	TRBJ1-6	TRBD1	ASSSQGTHNSPLH
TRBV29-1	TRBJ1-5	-	SVGSGSNQPQH
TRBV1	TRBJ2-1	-	TSSQEGGGENNEQF
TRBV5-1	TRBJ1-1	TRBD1	ASSRDREVGAF
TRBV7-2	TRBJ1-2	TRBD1	ASSLEGATNYGYT
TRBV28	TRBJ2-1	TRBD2	ASSPLTSGGNEQF
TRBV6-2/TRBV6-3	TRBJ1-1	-	ASSSRMNTEAF
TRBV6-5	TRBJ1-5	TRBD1	ATGTGHSNQPQH
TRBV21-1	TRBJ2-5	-	ASSRGQGLQETQY
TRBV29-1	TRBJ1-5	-	SARQNSNQPQH